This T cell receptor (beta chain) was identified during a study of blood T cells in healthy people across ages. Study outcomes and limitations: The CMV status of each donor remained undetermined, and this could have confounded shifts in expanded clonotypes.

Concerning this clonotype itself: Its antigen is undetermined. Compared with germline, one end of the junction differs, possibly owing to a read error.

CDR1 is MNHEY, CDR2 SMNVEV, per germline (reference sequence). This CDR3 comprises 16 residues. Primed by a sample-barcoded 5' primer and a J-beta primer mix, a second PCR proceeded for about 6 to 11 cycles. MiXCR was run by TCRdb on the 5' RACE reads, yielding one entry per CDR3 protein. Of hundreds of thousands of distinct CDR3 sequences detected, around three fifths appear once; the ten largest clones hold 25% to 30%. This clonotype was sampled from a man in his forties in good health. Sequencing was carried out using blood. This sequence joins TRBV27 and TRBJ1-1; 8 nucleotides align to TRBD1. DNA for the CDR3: TGTGCCAGTAGTTTAATACCAGGGGGCAGGAACACTGAAGCTTTCTTT. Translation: CASSLIPGGRNTEAFF.